This TCR beta chain was profiled in a study of blood T cell repertoires in COVID-19. Overall study context: COVID-19 samples collected from the United States, Italy and Spain covered acute and convalescent phases. From T cells, B-cell-depleted T cells, or PBMCs came the material, which was cDNA or gDNA.

Authors' methods: Reference gene primer amplification gave estimated nucleated cell counts. Measured with immunoSEQ multiplex PCR; TCRdb has only the in-frame clones, and not every one. The D gene and trimming were derived from the DNA, and the V and J assignments and clone size from that table. The sample consists of 160,000 or so clones, 82% of them appearing once. The germline CDR1 and CDR2 sequences are MGHRA and YSYEKL. With V trimmed by 1 base and J by 6 bases, 20 bases remained unmatched. The CDR3 extends over 20 amino acids. The sample taken for sequencing was peripheral blood. This clonotype originated in a woman between 65 and 79 years old with acute or convalescent COVID-19. The chain has TRBV4-1 and TRBJ1-1, with 10 bases identical to TRBD1. CDR3 nucleotide sequence: TGCGCCAGCAGCCAAGTTTCCCCTCTTAAATTAACCGGGACAGGGGCTGAAGCTTTCTTT. The encoded protein is CASSQVSPLKLTGTGAEAFF.